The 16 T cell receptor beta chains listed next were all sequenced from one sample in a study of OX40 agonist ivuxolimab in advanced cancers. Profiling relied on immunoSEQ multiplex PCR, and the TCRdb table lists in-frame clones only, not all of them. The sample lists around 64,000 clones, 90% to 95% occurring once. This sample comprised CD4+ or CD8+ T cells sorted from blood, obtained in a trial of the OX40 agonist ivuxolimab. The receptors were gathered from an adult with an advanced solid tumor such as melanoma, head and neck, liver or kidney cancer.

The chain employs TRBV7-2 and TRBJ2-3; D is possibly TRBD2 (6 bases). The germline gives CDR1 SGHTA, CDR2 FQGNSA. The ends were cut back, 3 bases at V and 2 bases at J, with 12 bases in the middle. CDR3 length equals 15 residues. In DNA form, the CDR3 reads TGTGCCAGCAGCTTGACTAGTAGTTCCACAGATACGCAGTATTTT. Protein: CASSLTSSSTDTQYF.

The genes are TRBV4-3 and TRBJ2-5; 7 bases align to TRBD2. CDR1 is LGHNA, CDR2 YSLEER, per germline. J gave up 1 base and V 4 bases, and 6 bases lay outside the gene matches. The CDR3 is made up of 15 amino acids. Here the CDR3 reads CASSLVLAGQETQYF. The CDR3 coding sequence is TGCGCCAGCAGCCTAGTATTAGCGGGCCAAGAGACCCAGTACTTC.

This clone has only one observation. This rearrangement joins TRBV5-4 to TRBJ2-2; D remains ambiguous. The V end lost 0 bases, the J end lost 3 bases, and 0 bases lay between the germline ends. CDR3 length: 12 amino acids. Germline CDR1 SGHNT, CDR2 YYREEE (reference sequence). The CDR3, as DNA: TGTGCCAGCAGCTTGGACACCGGGGAGCTGTTTTTT. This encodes CASSLDTGELFF.

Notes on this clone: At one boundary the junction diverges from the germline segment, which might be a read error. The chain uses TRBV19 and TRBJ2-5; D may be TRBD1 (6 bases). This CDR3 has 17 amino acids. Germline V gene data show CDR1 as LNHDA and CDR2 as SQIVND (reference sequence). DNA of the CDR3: TGTGCCAGAAGTAAACCCGGGACAAATGATGGTAGGGAGACCCAGTACTTC. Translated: CARSKPGTNDGRETQYF.

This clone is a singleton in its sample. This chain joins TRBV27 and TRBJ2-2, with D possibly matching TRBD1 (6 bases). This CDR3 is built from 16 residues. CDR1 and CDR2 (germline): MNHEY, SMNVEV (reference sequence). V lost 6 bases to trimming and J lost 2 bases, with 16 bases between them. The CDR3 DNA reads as TGTGCCAGCAGAAAAGCATGGACAGAAAACACCGGGGAGCTGTTTTTT. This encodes CASRKAWTENTGELFF.

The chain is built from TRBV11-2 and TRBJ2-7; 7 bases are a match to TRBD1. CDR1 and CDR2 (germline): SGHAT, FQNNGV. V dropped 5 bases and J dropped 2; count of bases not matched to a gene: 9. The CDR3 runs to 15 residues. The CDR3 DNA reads TGTGCCAGCAGCGGAACCGGGACAGAGACCTACGAGCAGTACTTC. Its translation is CASSGTGTETYEQYF.

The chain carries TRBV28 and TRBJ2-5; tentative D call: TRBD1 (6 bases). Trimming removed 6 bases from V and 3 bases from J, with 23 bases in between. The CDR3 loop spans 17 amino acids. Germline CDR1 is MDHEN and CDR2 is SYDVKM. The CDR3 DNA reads TGTGCCAGCAGCCCGAAAGTGGGGCAGGACAGCAAAGAGACCCAGTACTTC. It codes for CASSPKVGQDSKETQYF.

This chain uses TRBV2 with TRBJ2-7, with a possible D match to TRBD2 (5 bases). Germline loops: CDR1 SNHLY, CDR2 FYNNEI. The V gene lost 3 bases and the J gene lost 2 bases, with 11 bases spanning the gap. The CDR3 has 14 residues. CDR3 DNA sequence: TGTGCCAGCAGTGAGCGGACTGGAACCTACGAGCAGTACTTC. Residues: CASSERTGTYEQYF. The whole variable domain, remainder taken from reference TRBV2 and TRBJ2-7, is EPEVTQTPSHQVTQMGQEVILRCVPISNHLYFYWYRQILGQKVEFLVSFYNNEISEKSEIFDDQFSVERPDGSNFTLKIRSTKLEDSAMYFCASSERTGTYEQYFGPGTRLTVT.

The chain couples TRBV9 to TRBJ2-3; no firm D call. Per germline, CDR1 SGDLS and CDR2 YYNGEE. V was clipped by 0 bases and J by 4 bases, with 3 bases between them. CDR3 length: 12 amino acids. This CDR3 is CASSVEADTQYF. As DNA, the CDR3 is TGTGCCAGCAGCGTAGAGGCAGATACGCAGTATTTT.

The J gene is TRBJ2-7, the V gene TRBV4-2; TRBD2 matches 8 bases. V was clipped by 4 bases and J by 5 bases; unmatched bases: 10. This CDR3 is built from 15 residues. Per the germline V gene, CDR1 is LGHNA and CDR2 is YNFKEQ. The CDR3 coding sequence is TGTGCCAGCAGCCCTCCGTCGGCGGGAGGCCACGAGCAGTACTTC. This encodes CASSPPSAGGHEQYF.

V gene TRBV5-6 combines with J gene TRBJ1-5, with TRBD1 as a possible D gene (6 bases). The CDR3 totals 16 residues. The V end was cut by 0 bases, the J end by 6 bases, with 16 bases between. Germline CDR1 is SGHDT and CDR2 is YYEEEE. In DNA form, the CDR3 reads TGTGCCAGCAGCTTGGGGGCGGCGGGGGCTGGTCAGCCCCAGCATTTT. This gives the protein CASSLGAAGAGQPQHF.

The CDR3 region has the DNA TGTGCCATCAGTGAGCCGGTCAGTATTGGGACAGGCCAAGAGACCCAGTACTTC. It encodes CAISEPVSIGTGQETQYF. This rearrangement joins TRBV10-3 to TRBJ2-5, with 8 bases fitting TRBD1. CDR1 is ENHRY, CDR2 SYGVKD, per germline. The CDR3 consists of 18 residues. With V trimmed by 2 bases and J by 1 base, 12 bases remained unmatched.

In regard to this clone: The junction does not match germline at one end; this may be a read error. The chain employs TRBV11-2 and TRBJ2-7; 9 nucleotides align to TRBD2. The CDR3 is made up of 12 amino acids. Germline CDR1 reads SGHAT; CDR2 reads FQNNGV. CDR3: CASKGASGISHF. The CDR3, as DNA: TGTGCCAGCAAAGGAGCTAGCGGGATAAGCCACTTC.

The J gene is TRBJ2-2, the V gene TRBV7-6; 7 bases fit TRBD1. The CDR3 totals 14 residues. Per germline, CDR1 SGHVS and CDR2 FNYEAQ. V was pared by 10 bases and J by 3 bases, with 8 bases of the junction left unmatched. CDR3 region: CATGQGGYTGELFF. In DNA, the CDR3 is TGTGCCACCGGACAAGGGGGCTACACCGGGGAGCTGTTTTTT. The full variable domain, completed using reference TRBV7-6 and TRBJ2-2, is GAGVSQSPRYKVTKRGQDVALRCDPISGHVSLYWYRQALGQGPEFLTYFNYEAQQDKSGLPNDRFSAERPEGSISTLTIQRTEQRDSAMYRCATGQGGYTGELFFGEGSRLTVL.

The CDR3 DNA reads TGTGCCAGCAGCTTAGCAGGGGGAGGGGGCCAAGATACGCAGTATTTT. Encoded protein: CASSLAGGGGQDTQYF. The chain has TRBV7-2 and TRBJ2-3, with D perhaps matching TRBD1 or TRBD2 (7 bases each). The length of the CDR3 is 16 residues. Trimming pared 0 bases from V and 5 bases from J, leaving 15 bases between. The germline CDR1 and CDR2 sequences are SGHTA and FQGNSA.

The CDR3 region has the DNA TGTGCCAGCAGTGACTTAATCAGATTAGAGACCCAGTACTTC. Its translation is CASSDLIRLETQYF. J is TRBJ2-5 and V is TRBV25-1; no clear D gene. The CDR3 extends over 14 amino acids. V was pared by 3 bases and J by 4 bases, with 12 bases between. The germline gives CDR1 MGHDK, CDR2 SYGVNS.